This record covers a single T cell receptor (beta chain). Its antigen is unknown. This entry is derived from a study of Ad26.COV2.S vaccination and SARS-CoV-2 variants. Study at large: Among those in the COV1001 Ad26.COV2.S trial arm was the donor. The study, taken as a whole, reports: Vaccine recipients showed a spike-specific TCR breadth that was higher than in placebo recipients. Participants given vaccine showed non-spike TCR breadth similar to that of placebo recipients.

Treatment in this sample: approximately 18 received Ad26.COV2.S at low or high dose, single or two shots; roughly five received placebo; per-sample allocation not given. All samples were drawn on day 63, counting from the first vaccine or placebo injection. The study used a vaccine consisting of an Ad26 vector that expressed Wuhan-strain SARS-CoV-2 spike. Assay used: immunoSEQ multiplex PCR; TCRdb lists only in-frame clones, some missing. The table has 300,000 to 450,000 clones, approximately 81% seen once; the top ten hold 2.5% to 3.5%. From germline, CDR1 is MDHEN and CDR2 SYDVKM. J lost 6 bases, V lost 6 bases, and 11 bases had no gene match. The CDR3 sequence is 15 residues long.

Sequenced here: peripheral blood, sampled in a trial of Ad26.COV2.S vaccine versus placebo. This TCR was recovered from a person aged 18-60 years who received the Ad26.COV2.S COVID-19 vaccine or a placebo. The rearrangement joins TRBV28 to TRBJ2-7; 10 bases are a match to TRBD1. The CDR3 here is CASSLSRDRGGEQYF. CDR3 coding DNA: TGTGCCAGCAGCCTTTCCCGGGACAGGGGTGGCGAGCAGTACTTC.